This T cell receptor beta chain was profiled in a study of Ad26.COV2.S vaccination and SARS-CoV-2 variants. The study, taken as a whole, reports: Total T cell responses, in the TCR breadth and depth analyses, may have been underestimated.

Germline V gene lookup returns CDR1 SGHRS and CDR2 YFSETQ. V was clipped by 1 base and J by 5 bases, with 15 bases between them. This CDR3 has 15 residues. Some clones are missing from TCRdb's copy, which holds only in-frame ones; the method was immunoSEQ multiplex PCR. This sample has around 320,000 clones; around four fifths occur once, and the top ten carry 2% to 2.5%. The sample's treatment: around 19 received Ad26.COV2.S at low or high dose, single or two shots; several received placebo; per-sample allocation not given. Sampling was done on day 63 after the first vaccine or placebo injection. As to this clone: Its antigen is unidentified.

The TCR comes from a person aged 18-65 years who received the Ad26.COV2.S COVID-19 vaccine or a placebo. The material sequenced was peripheral blood, taken in a trial of Ad26.COV2.S vaccine versus placebo. The chain combines TRBV5-1 with TRBJ2-5, with TRBD1 as a possible D gene (6 bases). CDR3 coding DNA: TGCGCCAGCAGCTTGTCACTCAGGGGTGAGGAGACCCAGTACTTC. The encoded protein is CASSLSLRGEETQYF.